These 15 T cell receptor beta chains were all obtained from the same sample, sequenced in a study of spatial heterogeneity in lung cancer. Time point denoted: sample taken at primary tumor resection. Extraction of whole RNA from tumor, nontumor lung or frozen PBMC preceded unsorted sequencing. Each CDR3 protein gets one entry after TCRdb re-called the 5' RACE reads with MiXCR. Of 40,000 to 45,000 distinct CDR3 sequences listed, approximately 6.8% are singletons. The starting material was PBMCs, obtained at surgery. The receptors here all came from a female donor with early-stage non-small cell lung cancer.

The gene calls are TRBV28 and TRBJ2-7, with D perhaps assigned TRBD1 or TRBD2 (6 bases each). CDR3 length: 14 amino acids. V lost 2 bases, J lost 6 bases, and 14 bases lay in between. The germline V gene encodes CDR1 MDHEN and CDR2 SYDVKM. CDR3 DNA: TGTGCCAGCAGTTTAGGGGGGCTGTTATTCGAGCAGTACTTC. This translates into CASSLGGLLFEQYF.

This clonotype was observed many times. The gene calls are TRBV2 and TRBJ2-3; perhaps D is TRBD1 or TRBD2 (5 bases each). The V gene's germline CDR1 is SNHLY and CDR2 FYNNEI. The V gene lost 4 bases and the J gene lost 4 bases, with 9 bases spanning the gap. The CDR3 has 13 residues. This CDR3 reads CASSVGRPDTQYF. CDR3 coding DNA: TGTGCCAGCAGTGTGGGACGGCCAGATACGCAGTATTTT.

CDR3 in DNA: TGCGCCAGCAGCCCTCTTGGGAATCAGCCCCAGCATTTT. Translating it yields CASSPLGNQPQHF. V and J are TRBV4-1 and TRBJ1-5, with unresolved D. In germline, CDR1 is MGHRA, CDR2 YSYEKL. Deletions cut 4 bases from V and 4 bases from J, with 8 bases between. This CDR3 spans 13 amino acids.

This clonotype was counted at least ten times. The chain combines TRBV18 with TRBJ2-7, with TRBD2 identical over 11 bases. V dropped 0 bases and J dropped 2; count of bases not matched to a gene: 0. Germline V gives CDR1 KGHSH, CDR2 LQKENI. The CDR3 consists of 15 residues. CDR3: CASSPPSGGAYEQYF. CDR3 DNA: TGTGCCAGCTCACCACCTAGCGGGGGGGCCTACGAGCAGTACTTC. The whole variable domain, remainder taken from reference TRBV18 and TRBJ2-7, is NAGVMQNPRHLVRRRGQEARLRCSPMKGHSHVYWYRQLPEEGLKFMVYLQKENIIDESGMPKERFSAEFPKEGPSILRIQQVVRGDSAAYFCASSPPSGGAYEQYFGPGTRLTVT.

This clonotype was counted between two and nine times. The chain has TRBV5-6 and TRBJ1-1; D gene unclear. This CDR3 is built from 11 residues. CDR1 is SGHDT, CDR2 YYEEEE, per germline. V shed 2 bases and J shed 6 bases, with 5 bases lying between them. CDR3 sequence reads: CASSFLSEAFF. The CDR3 bases are TGTGCCAGCAGCTTTTTGTCTGAAGCTTTCTTT.

A few counts support this clonotype. The rearrangement uses TRBV12-3 or TRBV12-4 and TRBJ1-5, with a tentative D call TRBD1 (5 bases). The CDR3 sequence is 14 residues long. The V and J ends lost 7 bases and 3 bases respectively, with 13 bases between them. The DNA for the CDR3 is TGTGCCAGCAATTTGGGGGTCGACAATCAGCCCCAGCATTTT. Encoded protein: CASNLGVDNQPQHF.

This chain connects TRBV20-1 to TRBJ1-5; D is perhaps TRBD1 (5 bases). The V end lost 2 bases, the J end lost 2 bases, and 16 bases lay between the germline ends. The germline gives CDR1 DFQATT, CDR2 SNEGSKA (reference sequence). CDR3 length equals 16 residues. The CDR3 region has the DNA TGCAGTGCTAGATGGCCGGGGGAGGCAGGCAATCAGCCCCAGCATTTT. Translation gives CSARWPGEAGNQPQHF.

This clonotype was counted ten times or more. The chain combines TRBV7-8 with TRBJ2-3; no clear D gene. Trimming removed 5 bases at V and 1 base at J, with 13 bases between. The CDR3 has 15 residues. CDR1 SGHVS and CDR2 FQNEAQ come from the germline V gene. CDR3 sequence: CASSPFPFGTDTQYF. The CDR3, as DNA: TGTGCCAGCAGCCCGTTCCCGTTCGGCACAGATACGCAGTATTTT.

This clonotype has a handful of counts. This rearrangement joins TRBV6-6 to TRBJ1-5; D is ambiguous. Germline CDR1 reads MNHNY; CDR2 reads SVGAGI (reference sequence). Trimming removed 4 bases at V and 2 bases at J, with 3 bases between. This CDR3 is 12 amino acids long. DNA of the CDR3: TGTGCCAGCAGTTTCGGCAATCAGCCCCAGCATTTT. Protein product: CASSFGNQPQHF.

The V call is TRBV7-2, the J call TRBJ2-2, with D unresolved. The CDR3 length is 14 residues. Per germline, CDR1 SGHTA and CDR2 FQGNSA. The V gene lost 8 bases and the J gene lost 3 bases, with 13 bases spanning the gap. This chain's CDR3 is CASGRPRDTGELFF. The CDR3 DNA reads as TGTGCCAGCGGTCGGCCCCGGGACACCGGGGAGCTGTTTTTT.

This clonotype was counted ten times or more. The rearrangement joins TRBV5-1 to TRBJ2-7, with 7 nucleotides matching TRBD1. The V segment lost 4 bases and the J segment 2 bases; nucleotides outside the gene matches: 6. Germline CDR1 reads SGHRS; CDR2 reads YFSETQ. The CDR3 spans 14 residues. The CDR3 sequence: CASSLGTDPYEQYF. The DNA of the CDR3 is TGCGCCAGCAGCCTGGGGACAGACCCCTACGAGCAGTACTTC.

This clonotype is medium-sized in the sample. This chain joins TRBV5-1 and TRBJ2-5, with no clear D. The germline gives CDR1 SGHRS, CDR2 YFSETQ. V lost 0 bases to trimming and J lost 2 bases, with 11 bases between them. The CDR3 runs 15 residues. The CDR3 protein is CASSLGFGQQETQYF. DNA for the CDR3: TGCGCCAGCAGCTTGGGTTTTGGCCAGCAAGAGACCCAGTACTTC.

This clonotype turned up a few times. The genes are TRBV10-2 and TRBJ2-6; D uncertain. CDR3 length: 17 amino acids. Germline assignment: CDR1 WSHSY and CDR2 SAAADI. Deletions cut 7 bases from V and 0 bases from J, with 16 bases between. The CDR3 DNA is TGCGCCAGCAAAAGAGGAACGATCAACTCTGGGGCCAACGTCCTGACTTTC. It translates to CASKRGTINSGANVLTF.

This chain uses TRBV28 with TRBJ1-5; 7 positions match TRBD1. The V gene's germline CDR1 is MDHEN and CDR2 SYDVKM. CDR3 size: 14 residues. After removal of 6 bases from V and 10 bases from J, the junction contained 12 bases not matched to a gene. The CDR3 loop is CASSPPGGRSPQHF. The DNA for the CDR3 is TGTGCCAGCAGCCCGCCAGGGGGTAGGTCCCCCCAGCATTTT.

The table lists this clonotype with a few counts. The chain recombines TRBV6-5 with TRBJ1-2; D is uncertain. The CDR3 consists of 13 residues. Germline V CDR1 and CDR2: MNHEY, SVGAGI. V lost 6 bases, J lost 9 bases, and 17 bases lay in between. The CDR3 sequence is CASRHQDVHSYTF. Written as DNA, the CDR3 is TGTGCCAGCAGGCACCAGGACGTCCATAGCTACACCTTC.